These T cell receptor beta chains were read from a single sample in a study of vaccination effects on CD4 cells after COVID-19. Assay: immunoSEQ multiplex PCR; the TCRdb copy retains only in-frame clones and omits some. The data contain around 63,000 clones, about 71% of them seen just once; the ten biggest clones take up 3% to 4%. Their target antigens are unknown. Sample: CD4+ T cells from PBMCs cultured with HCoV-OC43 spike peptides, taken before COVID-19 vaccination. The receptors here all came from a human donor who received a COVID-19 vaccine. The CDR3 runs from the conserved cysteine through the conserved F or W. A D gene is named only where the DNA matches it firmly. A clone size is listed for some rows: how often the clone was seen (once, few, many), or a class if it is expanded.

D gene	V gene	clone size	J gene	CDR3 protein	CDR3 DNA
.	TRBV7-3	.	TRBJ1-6	CASRGAPDSPLHF	TGTGCCAGCAGGGGTGCACCGGATTCACCCCTCCACTTT
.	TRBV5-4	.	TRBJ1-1	CASSLVHKNTEAFF	TGTGCCAGCAGCTTGGTGCACAAGAACACTGAAGCTTTCTTT
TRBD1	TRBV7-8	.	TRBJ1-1	CASRGQGSLNTEAFF	TGTGCCAGCAGGGGACAGGGGAGCTTGAACACTGAAGCTTTCTTT
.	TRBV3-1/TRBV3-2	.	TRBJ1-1	CASSQATWTFF	TGTGCCAGCAGCCAGGCGACTTGGACTTTCTTT
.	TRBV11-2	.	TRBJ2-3	CASSLAGSSTDTQYF	TGTGCCAGCAGCTTAGCGGGTTCTAGCACAGATACGCAGTATTTT
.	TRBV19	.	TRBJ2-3	CASSTDNTDTQYF	TGTGCCAGTAGTACGGACAACACAGATACGCAGTATTTT
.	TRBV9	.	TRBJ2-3	CASRPIGRTDTQYF	TGTGCCAGCAGGCCTATAGGACGCACAGATACGCAGTATTTT
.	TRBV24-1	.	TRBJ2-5	CATSATNGGETQYF	TGTGCCACCAGTGCTACGAACGGGGGCGAGACCCAGTACTTC
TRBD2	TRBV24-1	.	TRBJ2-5	CATSDRGGDGTSERLRETQYF	TGTGCCACCAGTGATAGAGGAGGGGACGGGACTAGCGAACGGCTTCGGGAGACCCAGTACTTC
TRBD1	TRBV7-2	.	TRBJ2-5	CASSPTIQGQTQYF	TGTGCCAGCAGCCCAACAATACAGGGGCAGACCCAGTACTTC
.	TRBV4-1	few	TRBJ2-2	CASSQRGKGDPGELFF	TGCGCCAGCAGCCAAAGGGGAAAAGGGGATCCCGGGGAGCTGTTTTTT
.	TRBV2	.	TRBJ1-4	CASSGTSTNEKLFF	TGTGCCAGCAGCGGGACATCAACTAATGAAAAACTGTTTTTT
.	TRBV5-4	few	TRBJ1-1	CASSEGYMNTEAFF	TGTGCCAGCAGCGAGGGGTACATGAACACTGAAGCTTTCTTT
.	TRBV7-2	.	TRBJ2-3	CASSYQAGTADTQYF	TGTGCCAGCAGCTACCAGGCGGGAACGGCAGATACGCAGTATTTT
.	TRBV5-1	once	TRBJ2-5	CASSLSQTWETQYF	TGCGCCAGCAGTCTTAGCCAGACTTGGGAGACCCAGTACTTC
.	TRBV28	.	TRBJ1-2	CASRTPIGGYTF	TGTGCCAGCAGAACGCCCATAGGAGGCTACACCTTC
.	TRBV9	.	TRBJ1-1	CASSLHVGEAEAFF	TGTGCCAGCAGCCTCCACGTGGGGGAGGCTGAAGCTTTCTTT
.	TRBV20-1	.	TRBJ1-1	CSAPWGTEAFF	TGCAGTGCTCCCTGGGGCACTGAAGCTTTCTTT
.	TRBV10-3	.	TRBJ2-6	CAISEPRGANVLTF	TGTGCCATCAGTGAGCCTCGTGGGGCCAACGTCCTGACTTTC
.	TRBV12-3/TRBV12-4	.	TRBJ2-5	CASGRGVRETQYF	TGTGCCAGCGGCAGGGGTGTGAGAGAGACCCAGTACTTC
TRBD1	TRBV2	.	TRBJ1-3	CASRLTGGVENTIYF	TGTGCCAGCAGACTTACAGGGGGTGTTGAAAACACCATATATTTT
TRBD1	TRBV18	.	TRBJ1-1	CASSSGTDNEAFF	TGTGCCAGCTCATCGGGGACAGATAATGAAGCTTTCTTT
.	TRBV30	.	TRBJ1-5	CAWRDLGGDQPQHF	TGTGCCTGGAGGGACCTTGGAGGGGATCAGCCCCAGCATTTT
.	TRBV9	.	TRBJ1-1	CASSVGPSGAEAFF	TGTGCCAGCAGCGTGGGACCCTCGGGAGCTGAAGCTTTCTTT
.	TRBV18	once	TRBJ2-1	CASSGGHYNEQFF	TGTGCCAGCTCCGGGGGACATTACAATGAGCAGTTCTTC
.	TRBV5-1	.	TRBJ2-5	CASSPTEETQYF	TGCGCCAGCAGCCCGACTGAAGAGACCCAGTACTTC
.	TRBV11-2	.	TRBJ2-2	CASSFRHFGQLEAGELFF	TGTGCCAGCAGCTTCAGACACTTCGGACAGTTGGAAGCCGGGGAGCTGTTTTTT
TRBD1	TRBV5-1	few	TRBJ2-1	CASSLSAGGSNEQFF	TGCGCCAGCAGCTTGTCGGCAGGGGGATCGAATGAGCAGTTCTTC
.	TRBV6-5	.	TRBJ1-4	CASSDPGRRNEKLFF	TGTGCCAGCAGCGATCCGGGACGGAGGAATGAAAAACTGTTTTTT
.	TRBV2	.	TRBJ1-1	CASRSTAEAFF	TGTGCCAGCAGGTCGACAGCTGAAGCTTTCTTT
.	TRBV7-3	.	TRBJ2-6	CASSLTGSGANVLTF	TGTGCCAGCAGCTTAACTGGGTCTGGGGCCAACGTCCTGACTTTC
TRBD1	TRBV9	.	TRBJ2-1	CASSPQGVSSYNEQFF	TGTGCCAGCAGCCCCCAGGGGGTTAGCTCCTACAATGAGCAGTTCTTC
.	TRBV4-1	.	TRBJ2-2	CASSQDRGFTGELFF	TGCGCCAGCAGCCAAGACCGGGGATTCACCGGGGAGCTGTTTTTT
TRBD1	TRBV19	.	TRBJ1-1	CASSSRDRGVAEAFF	TGTGCCAGTAGTTCCCGGGACAGGGGTGTCGCTGAAGCTTTCTTT
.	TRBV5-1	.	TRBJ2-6	CASSLGLGSGANVLTF	TGCGCCAGCAGCTTGGGCTTGGGGTCTGGGGCCAACGTCCTGACTTTC
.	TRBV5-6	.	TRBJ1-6	CASSFWGRRNSPLHF	TGTGCCAGCAGCTTCTGGGGACGGAGGAATTCACCCCTCCACTTT